The sequence of this T cell receptor beta chain was determined in a study of blood T cell repertoires in COVID-19. The CDR3 sequence is 14 residues long. Germline CDR1 reads KGHSY; CDR2 reads FQNENV. The V gene lost 0 bases and the J gene lost 0 bases, with 6 bases spanning the gap. In the source study's methods: How many nucleated cells were present was estimated from reference gene primer amplification. Libraries were prepared by immunoSEQ multiplex PCR; TCRdb keeps only in-frame clonotypes and omits some of them. V, J and clone size were drawn from that table, and D and trimming were deduced from the DNA. The sample lists about 220,000 clones; about nine tenths were seen once.

This chain uses TRBV16 with TRBJ2-7; the D is unclear. The sample comprised PBMCs or T cells enriched from blood (not recorded which). This clonotype was sampled from a woman aged 25 to 39 with acute COVID-19. CDR3 coding DNA: TGTGCCAGCAGCCAATCGCACGGCTCCTACGAGCAGTACTTC. This sequence encodes CASSQSHGSYEQYF.